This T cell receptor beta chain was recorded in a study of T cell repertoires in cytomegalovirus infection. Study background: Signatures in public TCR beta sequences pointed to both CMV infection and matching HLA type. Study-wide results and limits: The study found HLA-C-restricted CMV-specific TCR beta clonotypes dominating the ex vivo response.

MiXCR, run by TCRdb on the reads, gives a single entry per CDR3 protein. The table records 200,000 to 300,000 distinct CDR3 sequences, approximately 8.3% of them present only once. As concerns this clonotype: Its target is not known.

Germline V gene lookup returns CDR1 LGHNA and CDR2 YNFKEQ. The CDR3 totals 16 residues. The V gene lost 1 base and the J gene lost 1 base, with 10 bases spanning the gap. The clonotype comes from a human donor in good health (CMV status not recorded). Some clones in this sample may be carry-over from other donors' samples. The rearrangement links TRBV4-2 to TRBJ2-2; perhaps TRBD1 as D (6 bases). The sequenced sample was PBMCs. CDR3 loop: CASSQAPTGNTGELFF. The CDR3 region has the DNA TGTGCCAGCAGCCAAGCCCCGACAGGGAACACCGGGGAGCTGTTTTTT.